The text below deals with one TCR beta chain. Its target is unknown. The data were obtained in a study of immune evolution from preneoplasia to lung adenocarcinoma. About the study: HLA loss of heterozygosity: roughly 6.6% AIS, about 15% MIA, about 35% ADC, none AAH. Study findings and constraints: Later-stage lesions seemingly showed higher T cell density and diversity than normal lung.

Between the mid-2010s and the late 2010s, patients underwent resection in Japan or China. Histologic diagnosis was independently verified by two lung pathologists. The CDR3 length is 17 residues. Germline assignment: CDR1 PRHDT and CDR2 FYEKMQ (reference sequence). Trimming took off 5 bases at V and 0 bases at J, with 18 bases between the two ends. The assay was immunoSEQ multiplex PCR, and TCRdb's table has in-frame clones only and misses some. The table has about 9,600 clones, around 82% seen once. This receptor was taken from a person aged 70 to 85 with lung adenocarcinoma. This chain joins TRBV13 and TRBJ2-3, with D perhaps matching TRBD2 (6 bases). Material for sequencing was FFPE minimally invasive lung adenocarcinoma tissue. CDR3 protein: CASSRRLGLSSTDTQYF. In DNA form, the CDR3 reads TGTGCCAGCAGCCGCCGGCTGGGACTCTCTAGCACAGATACGCAGTATTTT. Filled out from reference TRBV13 and TRBJ2-3, the complete variable domain reads AAGVIQSPRHLIKEKRETATLKCYPIPRHDTVYWYQQGPGQDPQFLISFYEKMQSDKGSIPDRFSAQQFSDYHSELNMSSLELGDSALYFCASSRRLGLSSTDTQYFGPGTRLTVL.